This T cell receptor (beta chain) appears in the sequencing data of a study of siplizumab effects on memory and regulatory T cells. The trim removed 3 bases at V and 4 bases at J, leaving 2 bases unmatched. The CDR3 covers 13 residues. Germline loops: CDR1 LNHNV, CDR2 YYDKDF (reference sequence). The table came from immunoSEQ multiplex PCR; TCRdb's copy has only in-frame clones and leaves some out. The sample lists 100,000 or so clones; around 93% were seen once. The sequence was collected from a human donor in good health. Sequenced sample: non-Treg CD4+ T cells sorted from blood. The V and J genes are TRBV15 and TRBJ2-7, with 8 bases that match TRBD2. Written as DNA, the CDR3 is TGTGCCACCAGCAGGGGACTAGAATACGAGCAGTACTTC. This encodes CATSRGLEYEQYF.